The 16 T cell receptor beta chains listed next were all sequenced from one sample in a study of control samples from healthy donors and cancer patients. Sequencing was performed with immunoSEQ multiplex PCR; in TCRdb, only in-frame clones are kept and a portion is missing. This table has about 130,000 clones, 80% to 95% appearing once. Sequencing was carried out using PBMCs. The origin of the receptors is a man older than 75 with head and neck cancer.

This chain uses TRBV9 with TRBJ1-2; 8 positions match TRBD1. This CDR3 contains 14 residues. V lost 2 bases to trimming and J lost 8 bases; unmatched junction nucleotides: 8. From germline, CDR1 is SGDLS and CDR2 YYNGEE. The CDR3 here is CASSVQGAPWGYTF. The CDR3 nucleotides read TGTGCCAGCAGCGTCCAGGGGGCGCCTTGGGGCTACACCTTC.

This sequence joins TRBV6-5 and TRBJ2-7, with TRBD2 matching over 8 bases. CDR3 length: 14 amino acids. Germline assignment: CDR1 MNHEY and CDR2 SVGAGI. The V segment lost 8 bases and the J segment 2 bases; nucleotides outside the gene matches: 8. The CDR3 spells CASSGGGGPYEQYF. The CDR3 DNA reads TGTGCCAGCTCCGGGGGGGGTGGGCCCTACGAGCAGTACTTC.

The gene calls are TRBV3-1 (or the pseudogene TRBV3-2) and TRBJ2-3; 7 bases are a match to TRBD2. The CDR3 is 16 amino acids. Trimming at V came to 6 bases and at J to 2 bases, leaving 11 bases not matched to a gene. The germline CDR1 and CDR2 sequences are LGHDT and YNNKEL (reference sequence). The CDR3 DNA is TGTGCCAGCAGTCCGGGAAGGAGCGGGGCCACAGATACGCAGTATTTT. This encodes CASSPGRSGATDTQYF.

As DNA, the CDR3 is TGCGCCAGCAGCCAAGAAAACAGTTTAACCTACGAGCAGTACTTC. It encodes CASSQENSLTYEQYF. V is TRBV4-1 and J is TRBJ2-7, with no clear D. The V gene lost 0 bases and the J gene lost 2 bases, with 11 bases spanning the gap. The germline CDR1 and CDR2 sequences are MGHRA and YSYEKL. The length of the CDR3 is 15 residues.

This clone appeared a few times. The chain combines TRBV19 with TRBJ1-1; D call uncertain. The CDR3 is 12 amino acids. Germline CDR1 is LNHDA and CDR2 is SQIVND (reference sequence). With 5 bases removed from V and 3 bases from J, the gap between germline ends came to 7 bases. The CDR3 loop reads CASSVRHTEAFF. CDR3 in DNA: TGTGCCAGTAGTGTGAGACACACTGAAGCTTTCTTT.

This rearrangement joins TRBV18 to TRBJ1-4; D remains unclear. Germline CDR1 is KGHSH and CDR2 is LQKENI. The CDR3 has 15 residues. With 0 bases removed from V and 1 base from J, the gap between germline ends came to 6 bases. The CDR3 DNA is TGTGCCAGCTCACCACCCGGTAGAACTAATGAAAAACTGTTTTTT. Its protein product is CASSPPGRTNEKLFF.

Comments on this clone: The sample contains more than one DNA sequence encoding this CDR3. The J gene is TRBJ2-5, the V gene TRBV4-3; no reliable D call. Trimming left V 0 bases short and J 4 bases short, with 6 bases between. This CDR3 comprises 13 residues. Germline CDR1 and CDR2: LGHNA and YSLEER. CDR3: CASSQDSRETQYF. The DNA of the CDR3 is TGCGCCAGCAGCCAAGACTCTAGAGAGACCCAGTACTTC.

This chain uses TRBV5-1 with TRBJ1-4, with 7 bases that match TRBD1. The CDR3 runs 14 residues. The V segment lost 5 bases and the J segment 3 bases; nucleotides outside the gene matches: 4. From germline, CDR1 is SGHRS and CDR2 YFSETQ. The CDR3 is CASRRDSSNEKLFF. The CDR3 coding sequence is TGCGCCAGCAGGCGGGACAGCTCTAATGAAAAACTGTTTTTT.

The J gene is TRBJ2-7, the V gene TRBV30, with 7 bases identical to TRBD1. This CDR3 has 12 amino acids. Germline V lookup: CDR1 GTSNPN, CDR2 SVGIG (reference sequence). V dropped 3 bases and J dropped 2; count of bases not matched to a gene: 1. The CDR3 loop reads CAWRGTAYEQYF. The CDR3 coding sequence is TGTGCCTGGAGGGGGACAGCCTACGAGCAGTACTTC.

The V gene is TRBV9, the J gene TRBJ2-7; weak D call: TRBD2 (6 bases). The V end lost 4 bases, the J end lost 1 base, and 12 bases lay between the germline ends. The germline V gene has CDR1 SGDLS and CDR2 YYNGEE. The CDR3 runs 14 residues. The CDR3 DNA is TGTGCCAGCAGCTCCGGGGGAAGGTCCTACGAGCAGTACTTC. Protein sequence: CASSSGGRSYEQYF.

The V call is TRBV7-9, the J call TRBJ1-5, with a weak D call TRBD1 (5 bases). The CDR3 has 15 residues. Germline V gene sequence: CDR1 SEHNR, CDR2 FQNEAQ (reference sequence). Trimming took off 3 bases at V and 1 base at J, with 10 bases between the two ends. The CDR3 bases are TGTGCCAGCAGCTTTCGGACATGGAGCAATCAGCCCCAGCATTTT. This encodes CASSFRTWSNQPQHF.

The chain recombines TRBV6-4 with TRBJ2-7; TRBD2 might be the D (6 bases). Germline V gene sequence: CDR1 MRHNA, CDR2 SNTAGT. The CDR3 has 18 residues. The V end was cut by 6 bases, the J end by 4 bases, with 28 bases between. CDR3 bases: TGTGCCAGCAGATGTCGCGTAGGAGGGACCTCAAAAATTTACGAGCAGTACTTC. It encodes CASRCRVGGTSKIYEQYF.

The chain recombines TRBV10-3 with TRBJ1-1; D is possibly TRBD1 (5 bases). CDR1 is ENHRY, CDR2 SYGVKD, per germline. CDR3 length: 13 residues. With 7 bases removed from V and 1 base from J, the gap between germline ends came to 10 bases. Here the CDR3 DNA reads TGTGCCATCATGCGGCAGGGGAACACTGAAGCTTTCTTT. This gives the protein CAIMRQGNTEAFF.

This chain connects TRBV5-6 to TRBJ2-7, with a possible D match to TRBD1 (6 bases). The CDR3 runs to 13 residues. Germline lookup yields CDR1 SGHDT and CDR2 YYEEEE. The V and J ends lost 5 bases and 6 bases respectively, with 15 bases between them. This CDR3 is CASRPTGFSEQYF. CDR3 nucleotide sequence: TGTGCCAGCAGACCAACAGGGTTCAGCGAGCAGTACTTC.

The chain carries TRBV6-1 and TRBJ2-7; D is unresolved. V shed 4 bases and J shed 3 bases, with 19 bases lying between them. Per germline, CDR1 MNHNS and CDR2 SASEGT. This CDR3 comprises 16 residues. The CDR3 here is CASSGISRRIGYEQYF. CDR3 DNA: TGTGCCAGCAGTGGTATCTCCCGGAGAATTGGCTACGAGCAGTACTTC.

CDR3 loop: CATRQGGEKLFF. The CDR3, as DNA: TGTGCCACAAGACAGGGCGGGGAAAAACTGTTTTTT. The V call is TRBV6-5, the J call TRBJ1-4; 7 bases map to TRBD1. CDR1 and CDR2 (germline): MNHEY, SVGAGI. V gave up 10 bases and J gave up 8 bases; unmatched junction bases: 7. The CDR3 extends over 12 amino acids.